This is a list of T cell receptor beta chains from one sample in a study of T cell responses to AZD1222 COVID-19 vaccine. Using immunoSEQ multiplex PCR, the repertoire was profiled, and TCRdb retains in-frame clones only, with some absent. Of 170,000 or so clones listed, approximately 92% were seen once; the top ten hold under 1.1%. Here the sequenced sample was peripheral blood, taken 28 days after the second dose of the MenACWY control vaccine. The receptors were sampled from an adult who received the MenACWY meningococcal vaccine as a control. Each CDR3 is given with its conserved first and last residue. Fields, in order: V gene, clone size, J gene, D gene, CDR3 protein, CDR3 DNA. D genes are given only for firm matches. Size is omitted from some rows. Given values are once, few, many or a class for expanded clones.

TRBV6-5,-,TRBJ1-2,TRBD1,CASSPGTGRRYTF,TGTGCCAGCAGTCCCGGGACAGGGAGACGCTACACCTTC
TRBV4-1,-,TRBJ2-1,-,CASSLVWGGSDEQFF,TGCGCCAGCAGCCTTGTGTGGGGGGGCTCAGATGAGCAGTTCTTC
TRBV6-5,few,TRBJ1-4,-,CASSYGRADEKLFF,TGTGCCAGCAGTTACGGGCGGGCTGATGAAAAACTGTTTTTT
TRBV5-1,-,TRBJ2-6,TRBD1,CASRKTGAGANVLTF,TGCGCCAGCAGAAAAACAGGGGCTGGGGCCAACGTCCTGACTTTC
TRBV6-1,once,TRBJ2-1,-,CASSEEDGGIFMNEQFF,TGTGCCAGCAGTGAAGAAGACGGGGGAATCTTCATGAATGAGCAGTTCTTC
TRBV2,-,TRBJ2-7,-,CASTVGGGFYEQYF,TGTGCCAGCACCGTGGGGGGCGGGTTCTACGAGCAGTACTTC
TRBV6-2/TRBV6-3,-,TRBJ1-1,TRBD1,CASTPTAGQGAGGAFF,TGTGCCAGCACCCCGACGGCGGGACAGGGGGCAGGTGGCGCTTTCTTT
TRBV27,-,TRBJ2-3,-,CASSLYGKTDTQYF,TGTGCCAGCAGTTTATACGGCAAGACAGATACGCAGTATTTT
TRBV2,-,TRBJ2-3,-,CASKRNRELSTDTQYF,TGTGCCAGCAAGAGGAACAGGGAGTTGTCCACAGATACGCAGTATTTT
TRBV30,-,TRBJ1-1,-,CAWSVRVRMNTEAFF,TGTGCCTGGAGTGTACGGGTACGGATGAACACTGAAGCTTTCTTT
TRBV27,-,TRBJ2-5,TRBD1,CASSSYRGQTQYF,TGTGCCAGCAGTTCGTACAGGGGGCAGACCCAGTACTTC
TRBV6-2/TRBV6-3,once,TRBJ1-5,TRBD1,CASSPGGSFHSNQPQHF,TGTGCCAGCAGCCCAGGGGGCTCCTTTCATAGCAATCAGCCCCAGCATTTT
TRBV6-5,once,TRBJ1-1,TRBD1,CASSRTGGTEAFF,TGTGCCAGCAGTAGGACAGGGGGGACTGAAGCTTTCTTT
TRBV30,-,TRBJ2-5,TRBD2,CAWSGGVTSGGFQETQYF,TGTGCCTGGAGTGGGGGAGTGACTAGCGGGGGTTTCCAAGAGACCCAGTACTTC
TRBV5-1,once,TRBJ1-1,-,CASSPLDGRTEAFF,TGCGCCAGCAGCCCTCTCGACGGTCGGACTGAAGCTTTCTTT
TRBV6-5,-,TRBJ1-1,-,CASRSGTGANTEAFF,TGTGCCAGCAGGTCCGGGACTGGAGCGAACACTGAAGCTTTCTTT
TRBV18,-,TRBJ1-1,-,CASSPLMNTEAFF,TGTGCCAGCTCACCTTTGATGAACACTGAAGCTTTCTTT